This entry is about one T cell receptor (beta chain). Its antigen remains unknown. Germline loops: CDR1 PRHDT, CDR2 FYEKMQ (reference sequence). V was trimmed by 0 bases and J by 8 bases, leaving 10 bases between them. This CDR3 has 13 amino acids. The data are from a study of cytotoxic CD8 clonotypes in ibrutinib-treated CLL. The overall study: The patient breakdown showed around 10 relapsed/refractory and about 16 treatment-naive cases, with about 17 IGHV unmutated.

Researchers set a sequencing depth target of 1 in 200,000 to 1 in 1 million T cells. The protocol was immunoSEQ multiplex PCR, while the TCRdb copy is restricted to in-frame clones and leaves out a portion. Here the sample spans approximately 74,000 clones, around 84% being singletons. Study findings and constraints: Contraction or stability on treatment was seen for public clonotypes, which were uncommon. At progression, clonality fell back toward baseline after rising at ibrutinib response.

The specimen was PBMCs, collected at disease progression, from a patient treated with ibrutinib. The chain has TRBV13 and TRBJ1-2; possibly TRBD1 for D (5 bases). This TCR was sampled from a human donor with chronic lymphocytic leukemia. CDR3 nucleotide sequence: TGTGCCAGCAGCTTAGGTCGGGGGAGAGGCTACACCTTC. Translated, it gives CASSLGRGRGYTF.